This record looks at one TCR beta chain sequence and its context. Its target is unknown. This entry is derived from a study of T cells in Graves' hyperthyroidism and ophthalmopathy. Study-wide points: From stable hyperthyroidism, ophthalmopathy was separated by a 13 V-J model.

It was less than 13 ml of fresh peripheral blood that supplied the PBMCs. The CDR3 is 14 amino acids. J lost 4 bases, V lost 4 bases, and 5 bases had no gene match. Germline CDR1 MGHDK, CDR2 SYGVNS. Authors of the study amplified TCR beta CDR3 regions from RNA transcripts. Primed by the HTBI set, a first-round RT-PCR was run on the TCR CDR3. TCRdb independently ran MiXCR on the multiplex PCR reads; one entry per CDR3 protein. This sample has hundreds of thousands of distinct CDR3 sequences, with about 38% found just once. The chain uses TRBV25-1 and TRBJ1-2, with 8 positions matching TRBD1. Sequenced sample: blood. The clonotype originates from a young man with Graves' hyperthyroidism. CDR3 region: CASSVSDRAYGYTF. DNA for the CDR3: TGTGCCAGCAGTGTCTCGGACAGGGCCTATGGCTACACCTTC.